This paragraph reports one TCR beta chain. The antigen is undetermined. Trimming removed 4 bases from V and 4 bases from J, with 12 bases in between. CDR3 length: 14 amino acids. Per germline, CDR1 SEHNR and CDR2 FQNEAQ (reference sequence). Expressed TCRB transcripts were sequenced after all isolated RNA was converted to cDNA. Generated by immunoSEQ multiplex PCR, the TCRdb table keeps only in-frame clones and is missing some. The sample records a few hundred thousand clones, 11% being singletons. The data were taken from a study of beta chain features in type 1 diabetes. Study-wide results and limits: In every one of the four CD4+ subsets, TCRB CDR3s were moderately but significantly shorter in Type 1 diabetes patients. For patients, the naive, central memory and Treg TCRB repertoires appeared more alike than for healthy donors. A cDNA-based sequencing approach could over-represent cells with high TCR expression.

The sequence derives from a woman aged 30 to 39 in good health. Sequenced input: naive CD4+ T cells from blood. The rearrangement links TRBV7-9 to TRBJ2-3, with D unresolved. The chain's CDR3 is CASSYHTEADTQYF. The CDR3 bases are TGTGCCAGCAGCTACCATACTGAGGCAGATACGCAGTATTTT.